These 27 T cell receptor beta chains were all obtained from the same sample, sequenced in a study of technical replicates of blood from several donors. TCRdb's table, derived via immunoSEQ multiplex PCR, lists solely in-frame clones and lacks some. The table shows around 90,000 clones, with around 94% occurring only once. Sequencing was performed on T cells isolated from PBMCs. The receptors stem from a human donor in good health.

The chain has TRBV7-8 and TRBJ1-5; 7 nucleotides align to TRBD1. This CDR3 region has 18 residues. The trim removed 5 bases at V and 0 bases at J, leaving 13 bases unmatched. Germline-derived CDR1 and CDR2 are SGHVS and FQNEAQ. CDR3 nucleotides: TGTGCCAGCAGCCCCGGGACAGTAGCTTCCTATAGCAATCAGCCCCAGCATTTT. It translates to CASSPGTVASYSNQPQHF.

This clone was counted a single time. The J gene is TRBJ1-2, the V gene TRBV19, with D hard to call. CDR1 and CDR2 from the germline V gene are LNHDA and SQIVND (reference sequence). The CDR3 consists of 10 residues. The germline V and J ends were trimmed by 6 bases and 5 bases, with 4 bases remaining between them. This chain's CDR3 is CASSGYGYTF. In nucleotides, the CDR3 is TGTGCCAGTAGCGGGTATGGCTACACCTTC. The full variable domain, rest sourced from reference TRBV19 and TRBJ1-2, is DGGITQSPKYLFRKEGQNVTLSCEQNLNHDAMYWYRQDPGQGLRLIYYSQIVNDFQKGDIAEGYSVSREKKESFPLTVTSAQKNPTAFYLCASSGYGYTFGSGTRLTVV.

The chain uses TRBV27 and TRBJ1-2; D unresolved. V lost 5 bases and J 4 bases, leaving 14 bases between the germline ends. The germline V gene encodes CDR1 MNHEY and CDR2 SMNVEV (reference sequence). The CDR3 sequence is 14 residues long. CDR3 region: CASSPGWELYGYTF. CDR3 nucleotides: TGTGCCAGCAGTCCCGGTTGGGAGCTCTATGGCTACACCTTC.

The chain has TRBV2 and TRBJ1-5; 10 bases map to TRBD1. The V and J ends lost 5 bases and 5 bases, in that order; junction bases with no gene match: 3. CDR3 length: 14 amino acids. Germline CDR1 SNHLY, CDR2 FYNNEI. The chain's CDR3 is CASSQTGGDQPQHF. The CDR3 coding sequence is TGTGCCAGCAGTCAGACAGGGGGCGATCAGCCCCAGCATTTT.

This chain uses TRBV6-5 with TRBJ2-7; 9 bases fit TRBD2. The CDR3 spans 15 residues. CDR1 MNHEY and CDR2 SVGAGI come from the germline V gene. V gave up 0 bases and J gave up 3 bases; unmatched junction bases: 3. DNA of the CDR3: TGTGCCAGCAGTTACTCGAAAGCGGGGGGCTACGAGCAGTACTTC. It is translated as CASSYSKAGGYEQYF.

This clone has only one observation. The chain joins TRBV15 to TRBJ2-7, with D tentatively TRBD1 (5 bases). Germline assignment: CDR1 LNHNV and CDR2 YYDKDF (reference sequence). This CDR3 has 14 residues. With 1 base removed from V and 3 bases from J, the gap between germline ends came to 10 bases. CDR3 sequence reads: CATSRVGAHYEQYF. CDR3 coding DNA: TGTGCCACCAGCAGAGTTGGGGCCCACTACGAGCAGTACTTC.

The chain employs TRBV6-1 and TRBJ1-2; weak D call: TRBD1 (5 bases). V lost 2 bases and J lost 8, with 12 bases in between. The length of the CDR3 is 13 residues. Germline assignment: CDR1 MNHNS and CDR2 SASEGT. CDR3 sequence: CASSERPSGGYTF. The DNA of the CDR3 is TGTGCCAGCAGTGAACGTCCTTCAGGGGGCTACACCTTC.

The rearrangement joins TRBV5-1 to TRBJ1-1; the D is unclear. CDR1 is SGHRS and CDR2 is YFSETQ in the germline V gene. The V gene lost 1 base and the J gene lost 5 bases, with 9 bases spanning the gap. The CDR3 loop spans 13 amino acids. In nucleotides, the CDR3 is TGCGCCAGCAGCTTGAATTCGGGGACTGAAGCTTTCTTT. Its protein is CASSLNSGTEAFF.

This rearrangement joins TRBV27 to TRBJ1-1; 9 bases align to TRBD1. The CDR3 is 15 residues long. Germline lookup yields CDR1 MNHEY and CDR2 SMNVEV (reference sequence). The ends lost 2 bases at V and 0 bases at J; junction bases unmatched: 1. The CDR3 loop reads CASSLNRGLNTEAFF. For the CDR3, the DNA is TGTGCCAGCAGTTTAAACAGGGGGCTGAACACTGAAGCTTTCTTT.

J is TRBJ1-4 and V is TRBV28; D is unclear. The CDR3 runs 13 residues. V shed 4 bases and J shed 8 bases, with 11 bases lying between them. CDR1 and CDR2 (germline): MDHEN, SYDVKM. CDR3 sequence (DNA): TGTGCCAGCAGTTCCACCGGGATCGAAAAACTGTTTTTT. Its translation is CASSSTGIEKLFF. Full variable domain (remainder filled in from reference TRBV28 and TRBJ1-4): DVKVTQSSRYLVKRTGEKVFLECVQDMDHENMFWYRQDPGLGLRLIYFSYDVKMKEKGDIPEGYSVSREKKERFSLILESASTNQTSMYLCASSSTGIEKLFFGSGTQLSVL.

V is TRBV19 and J is TRBJ1-5; D not resolved. CDR1 is LNHDA and CDR2 is SQIVND in the germline V gene (reference sequence). V was cut by 0 bases and J by 0 bases, with 18 bases left in between. This CDR3 region has 19 residues. The CDR3 sequence: CASSIDPEQPGVSNQPQHF. The CDR3 region has the DNA TGTGCCAGTAGTATAGACCCGGAACAGCCGGGAGTTAGCAATCAGCCCCAGCATTTT.

This clone was seen once. This chain joins TRBV2 and TRBJ1-5; perhaps TRBD1 as D (6 bases). V was trimmed by 4 bases and J by 6 bases, leaving 16 bases between them. The CDR3 totals 15 residues. Germline values: CDR1 SNHLY, CDR2 FYNNEI. The CDR3 reads CASSVDTGIGQPQHF. The CDR3 DNA sequence: TGTGCCAGCAGTGTTGATACAGGGATCGGTCAGCCCCAGCATTTT. Looking up the rest from reference TRBV2 and TRBJ1-5 gives the full variable domain: EPEVTQTPSHQVTQMGQEVILRCVPISNHLYFYWYRQILGQKVEFLVSFYNNEISEKSEIFDDQFSVERPDGSNFTLKIRSTKLEDSAMYFCASSVDTGIGQPQHFGDGTRLSIL.

CDR3 nucleotides: TGCGCCAGCATCCACCCCAGGGGTGTAGAACAGAGCTCCTACAATGAGCAGTTCTTC. It encodes CASIHPRGVEQSSYNEQFF. The V call is TRBV23-1, the J call TRBJ2-1, with D possibly matching TRBD1 (6 bases). TRBV23-1 is known as an ORF, though its function is uncertain. The V end lost 7 bases, the J end lost 0 bases, and 25 bases lay between the germline ends. The CDR3 runs 19 residues.

CDR3 loop: CASSLRKVGALSTEAFF. The CDR3, as DNA: TGTGCCAGCAGCCTTCGTAAGGTGGGGGCCTTGAGCACTGAAGCTTTCTTT. The V call is TRBV7-8, the J call TRBJ1-1; D is possibly TRBD1 (6 bases). CDR1 SGHVS and CDR2 FQNEAQ come from the germline V gene. The V gene lost 5 bases and the J gene lost 4 bases, with 23 bases spanning the gap. The CDR3 is 17 amino acids.

CDR3 nucleotides: TGCGCCAGCAGCTTCGGGACAGGGCTCACTGAAGCTTTCTTT. Encoded protein: CASSFGTGLTEAFF. This rearrangement joins TRBV5-1 to TRBJ1-1; TRBD1 matches 9 bases. V trimming: 2 bases; J trimming: 4 bases; junction bases outside the gene matches: 3. This CDR3 has 14 residues. Germline V gene data show CDR1 as SGHRS and CDR2 as YFSETQ. The full variable domain, its missing parts supplied by reference TRBV5-1 and TRBJ1-1, is KAGVTQTPRYLIKTRGQQVTLSCSPISGHRSVSWYQQTPGQGLQFLFEYFSETQRNKGNFPGRFSGRQFSNSRSEMNVSTLELGDSALYLCASSFGTGLTEAFFGQGTRLTVV.

The chain is built from TRBV6-6 and TRBJ2-2; 11 bases are shared with TRBD1. Trimming at V came to 5 bases and at J to 7 bases, leaving 9 bases not matched to a gene. The CDR3 contains 16 residues. The V gene's germline CDR1 is MNHNY and CDR2 SVGAGI (reference sequence). The CDR3 loop reads CASSLPGQGGLGELFF. The CDR3 coding sequence is TGTGCCAGCAGTCTACCGGGACAGGGGGGCCTCGGGGAGCTGTTTTTT.

Only a few counts were recorded for this clone. The chain carries TRBV5-5 and TRBJ2-1, with TRBD1 matching 8 bases. The CDR3 has 19 amino acids. Germline loops: CDR1 SGHKS, CDR2 YYEKEE (reference sequence). V shed 4 bases and J 5 bases; nucleotides not matched to a gene: 20. CDR3 region: CASSPRYSSGDRLDNEQFF. For the CDR3, the DNA is TGTGCCAGCAGCCCCAGGTATAGTTCCGGGGACAGGCTTGACAATGAGCAGTTCTTC.

The sample holds one count of this clone. The chain couples TRBV5-6 to TRBJ2-3; TRBD2 agrees at 10 bases. Germline loops: CDR1 SGHDT, CDR2 YYEEEE. V lost 2 bases, J lost 3 bases, and 12 bases stayed unmatched. The CDR3 has 18 residues. Written as DNA, the CDR3 is TGTGCCAGCAGCTTCCCCCTAGCGGGAGAAGGGTTGACAGATACGCAGTATTTT. Translation: CASSFPLAGEGLTDTQYF. Using reference TRBV5-6 and TRBJ2-3 for the parts outside the CDR3, the full variable domain is DAGVTQSPTHLIKTRGQQVTLRCSPKSGHDTVSWYQQALGQGPQFIFQYYEEEERQRGNFPDRFSGHQFPNYSSELNVNALLLGDSALYLCASSFPLAGEGLTDTQYFGPGTRLTVL.

This rearrangement joins TRBV2 to TRBJ1-1; 9 bases agree with TRBD1. Germline V gives CDR1 SNHLY, CDR2 FYNNEI. V trimming: 5 bases; J trimming: 7 bases; junction bases outside the gene matches: 8. The CDR3 has 14 residues. In DNA form, the CDR3 reads TGTGCCAGCAGTTCCGGGACAGGGTATGTTGAAGCTTTCTTT. The encoded protein is CASSSGTGYVEAFF.

V usage is TRBV5-6 and J usage is TRBJ1-1; D gene ambiguous. CDR3 length: 13 residues. Trimming pared 3 bases from V and 8 bases from J, leaving 14 bases between. Germline V lookup: CDR1 SGHDT, CDR2 YYEEEE. CDR3 DNA sequence: TGTGCCAGCAGCTACTCTTCCGGGAGAGAAGCTTTCTTT. Translation gives CASSYSSGREAFF.

This chain links TRBV6-5 with TRBJ2-1, with a tentative D call TRBD1 (6 bases). V was shortened by 7 bases and J by 8 bases, with 18 bases between the two germline ends. Germline CDR1 is MNHEY and CDR2 is SVGAGI. The CDR3 runs to 14 residues. Here the CDR3 DNA reads TGTGCCAGCATTTCCAGGGGCCCTGGGCATGAGCAGTTCTTC. The encoded protein is CASISRGPGHEQFF.

The table lists this clone with a count of one. The chain couples TRBV27 to TRBJ2-3; 8 bases line up with TRBD2. Germline V gene lookup returns CDR1 MNHEY and CDR2 SMNVEV (reference sequence). With V trimmed by 3 bases and J by 4 bases, 0 bases remained unmatched. The CDR3 sequence is 13 residues long. The CDR3 coding sequence is TGTGCCAGCAGTTTGCGGGAGGCAGATACGCAGTATTTT. The encoded protein is CASSLREADTQYF.

The V gene is TRBV7-6, the J gene TRBJ1-5; TRBD1 matches 9 bases. Per the germline V gene, CDR1 is SGHVS and CDR2 is FNYEAQ. This CDR3 region has 14 residues. V lost 5 bases to trimming and J lost 9 bases; unmatched junction nucleotides: 8. In nucleotides, the CDR3 is TGTGCCAGCAGCCCCGGACAGGGGCCTATGCCCCAGCATTTT. Translating gives CASSPGQGPMPQHF.

The chain joins TRBV7-9 to TRBJ2-7, with 10 bases fitting TRBD1. Per the germline V gene, CDR1 is SEHNR and CDR2 is FQNEAQ (reference sequence). The CDR3 has 14 residues. Trimming took 5 bases from V and 5 from J; bases not matched to a gene: 6. This chain's CDR3 is CASSAGTGVDEQYF. The CDR3 DNA follows: TGTGCCAGCAGCGCTGGGACAGGGGTTGACGAGCAGTACTTC.

This sequence joins TRBV9 and TRBJ2-3; 7 bases agree with TRBD2. Germline assignment: CDR1 SGDLS and CDR2 YYNGEE. The CDR3 consists of 15 residues. The ends lost 3 bases at V and 6 bases at J; junction bases unmatched: 10. For the CDR3, the DNA is TGTGCCAGCAGCGCTCCAGCCAAACTAGCGGATACGCAGTATTTT. Its translation: CASSAPAKLADTQYF.

In DNA, the CDR3 is TGTGCCAGCAGCTTTTTTTTAGGGAGCTCCTACGAGCAGTACTTC. As protein: CASSFFLGSSYEQYF. The rearrangement joins TRBV7-2 to TRBJ2-7, with a possible D match to TRBD2 (5 bases). CDR1 and CDR2 from the germline V gene are SGHTA and FQGNSA. V dropped 3 bases and J dropped 0 bases, with 12 bases sitting between them. This CDR3 spans 15 amino acids.

V usage is TRBV19 and J usage is TRBJ1-2; TRBD1 matches 9 bases. The junction had 7 bases not matched to a gene; V was cut back by 7 bases and J by 1 base. Germline V gene lookup returns CDR1 LNHDA and CDR2 SQIVND (reference sequence). This CDR3 has 15 residues. CDR3 DNA sequence: TGTGCCAGTACCCCACCGGGACAGGGTAACTATGGCTACACCTTC. It specifies CASTPPGQGNYGYTF. The full variable domain, its missing parts supplied by reference TRBV19 and TRBJ1-2, is DGGITQSPKYLFRKEGQNVTLSCEQNLNHDAMYWYRQDPGQGLRLIYYSQIVNDFQKGDIAEGYSVSREKKESFPLTVTSAQKNPTAFYLCASTPPGQGNYGYTFGSGTRLTVV.